This T cell receptor beta chain was sequenced in a study of follicular helper T cells after annual influenza vaccination. Time point defined: 2015-2016 season, 7 days after influenza vaccination. CDR1 SGDLS and CDR2 YYNGEE come from the germline V gene. J was trimmed by 8 bases and V by 3 bases; bases with no gene match: 8. CDR3 length equals 14 residues. TCRdb keeps only in-frame clones here, not all; method: immunoSEQ multiplex PCR. The sample comprises about 10,000 clones, roughly 80% of which are singletons, and 0.47% rests with the top ten. This chain links TRBV9 with TRBJ1-2; 9 bases are a match to TRBD1. Material: CXCR5+ CD38- circulating T follicular helper cells from blood, obtained 7 days after influenza vaccination. As for subset: circulating Tfh, non-naive CD4+CXCR5+PD-1+ (ICOS+CD38+ or ICOS-CD38-). This TCR was recovered from an adult who received the influenza vaccine. The CDR3 coding sequence is TGTGCCAGCAGCGATGCGGGACAGGGCAGCGGCTACACCTTC. Protein sequence: CASSDAGQGSGYTF. The entire variable domain, with the rest obtained from reference TRBV9 and TRBJ1-2, is as follows: DSGVTQTPKHLITATGQRVTLRCSPRSGDLSVYWYQQSLDQGLQFLIQYYNGEERAKGNILERFSAQQFPDLHSELNLSSLELGDSALYFCASSDAGQGSGYTFGSGTRLTVV.